The rows below give T cell receptor beta chains drawn from one sample of a study of response to subunit inactivated influenza vaccine. TCRdb called the RT-PCR reads again in MiXCR, with one record for every CDR3 protein. The repertoire consists of about 180,000 distinct CDR3 sequences, with around 9.2% occurring once and the leading ten covering approximately 10%. The sequenced sample was non-naive T cells sorted from PBMCs, obtained on the day of vaccination. Source of these receptors: a man aged 50-59 years who received an inactivated influenza vaccine. Each CDR3 is given with its conserved first and last residue. The D gene is left open where the match is weak. For some rows the clone size is stated as once, few or many, or as a class when expanded; others skip it.

J gene: TRBJ2-3
clone size: many
V gene: TRBV12-3/TRBV12-4
D gene: .
CDR3 protein: CASSSGRASTQYF
CDR3 DNA: TGTGCCAGCAGCTCAGGCCGAGCGTCTACGCAGTATTTT

J gene: TRBJ2-1
clone size: few
V gene: TRBV4-2
D gene: .
CDR3 protein: CASSQVPFGSYNEQFF
CDR3 DNA: TGTGCCAGCAGCCAAGTCCCTTTTGGATCCTACAATGAGCAGTTCTTC

J gene: TRBJ2-7
clone size: many
V gene: TRBV9
D gene: TRBD2
CDR3 protein: CASSVSPSGGYEQYF
CDR3 DNA: TGTGCCAGCAGCGTAAGTCCTAGCGGCGGCTACGAGCAGTACTTC

J gene: TRBJ1-6
clone size: many
V gene: TRBV12-3/TRBV12-4
D gene: .
CDR3 protein: CASSWSSYNSPLHF
CDR3 DNA: TGTGCCAGCAGTTGGAGCTCCTATAATTCACCCCTCCACTTT

J gene: TRBJ1-2
clone size: few
V gene: TRBV6-5
D gene: .
CDR3 protein: CASSSRTDNYGYTF
CDR3 DNA: TGTGCCAGCAGTTCCCGGACAGATAACTATGGCTACACCTTC

J gene: TRBJ1-1
clone size: .
V gene: TRBV5-6
D gene: TRBD1
CDR3 protein: CASSLIVGTGGYNTEAFF
CDR3 DNA: TGTGCCAGCAGCTTGATTGTTGGGACAGGGGGTTATAACACTGAAGCTTTCTTT

J gene: TRBJ2-7
clone size: many
V gene: TRBV19
D gene: TRBD2
CDR3 protein: CASTGLDRDEQYF
CDR3 DNA: TGTGCCAGTACAGGACTAGACCGGGACGAGCAGTACTTC

J gene: TRBJ1-5
clone size: few
V gene: TRBV6-1
D gene: .
CDR3 protein: CASSQNREGQPQHF
CDR3 DNA: TGTGCCAGCAGCCAAAACAGGGAAGGTCAGCCCCAGCATTTT

J gene: TRBJ2-1
clone size: few
V gene: TRBV10-3
D gene: TRBD1
CDR3 protein: CATVAGTGYNEQFF
CDR3 DNA: TGTGCCACCGTCGCGGGGACAGGGTACAATGAGCAGTTCTTC

J gene: TRBJ2-7
clone size: few
V gene: TRBV3-1
D gene: TRBD2
CDR3 protein: CASSQGGGLEQYF
CDR3 DNA: TGTGCCAGCAGCCAAGGCGGGGGGTTGGAGCAGTACTTC

J gene: TRBJ2-5
clone size: many
V gene: TRBV28
D gene: .
CDR3 protein: CASLKWETQYF
CDR3 DNA: TGTGCCAGCCTGAAGTGGGAGACCCAGTACTTC

J gene: TRBJ2-5
clone size: few
V gene: TRBV3-1
D gene: .
CDR3 protein: CASSQDIQTQYF
CDR3 DNA: TGTGCCAGCAGCCAAGATATACAGACCCAGTACTTC

J gene: TRBJ2-7
clone size: .
V gene: TRBV20-1
D gene: TRBD2
CDR3 protein: CSARGLAGAVEQYF
CDR3 DNA: TGCAGTGCTAGAGGACTAGCGGGAGCTGTTGAGCAGTACTTC

J gene: TRBJ2-2
clone size: few
V gene: TRBV4-3
D gene: .
CDR3 protein: CASSQDQGPGLNTGELFF
CDR3 DNA: TGCGCCAGCAGCCAAGATCAGGGACCAGGGCTTAACACCGGGGAGCTGTTTTTT

J gene: TRBJ2-7
clone size: few
V gene: TRBV29-1
D gene: TRBD1
CDR3 protein: CSVERDRGSSEQYF
CDR3 DNA: TGCAGCGTAGAAAGGGACAGGGGGAGTTCCGAGCAGTACTTC

J gene: TRBJ2-3
clone size: many
V gene: TRBV20-1
D gene: TRBD2
CDR3 protein: CSASSGRGPDTQYF
CDR3 DNA: TGCAGTGCTAGTAGCGGGAGGGGTCCAGATACGCAGTATTTT

J gene: TRBJ2-2
clone size: few
V gene: TRBV3-1
D gene: TRBD1
CDR3 protein: CASSPRDRDTGELFF
CDR3 DNA: TGTGCCAGCAGCCCCCGGGACAGAGACACCGGGGAGCTGTTTTTT

J gene: TRBJ1-2
clone size: .
V gene: TRBV5-4
D gene: .
CDR3 protein: CASSLAQPNYGYTF
CDR3 DNA: TGTGCCAGCAGCTTGGCACAGCCTAACTATGGCTACACCTTC

J gene: TRBJ1-4
clone size: few
V gene: TRBV7-9
D gene: TRBD1
CDR3 protein: CASSPRLDRVNNEKLFF
CDR3 DNA: TGTGCCAGCAGCCCCCGCCTAGACAGGGTGAATAATGAAAAACTGTTTTTT

J gene: TRBJ2-7
clone size: few
V gene: TRBV20-1
D gene: .
CDR3 protein: CSACRDPYEQYF
CDR3 DNA: TGCAGTGCCTGTCGAGACCCCTACGAGCAGTACTTC

J gene: TRBJ1-3
clone size: .
V gene: TRBV12-3/TRBV12-4
D gene: .
CDR3 protein: CASNKERGAAGNTIYF
CDR3 DNA: TGTGCCAGCAATAAGGAACGGGGGGCAGCTGGAAACACCATATATTTT

J gene: TRBJ1-1
clone size: .
V gene: TRBV7-6
D gene: TRBD1
CDR3 protein: CASSNPGGQGGTEAFF
CDR3 DNA: TGTGCCAGCAGCAATCCTGGGGGACAGGGTGGGACTGAAGCTTTCTTT

J gene: TRBJ2-1
clone size: .
V gene: TRBV6-4
D gene: TRBD2
CDR3 protein: CASSDLSGPYNEQFF
CDR3 DNA: TGTGCCAGCAGTGACCTTAGCGGGCCCTACAATGAGCAGTTCTTC

J gene: TRBJ1-2
clone size: .
V gene: TRBV7-8
D gene: .
CDR3 protein: CASSFEQAPSPYGYTF
CDR3 DNA: TGTGCCAGCAGCTTTGAACAGGCTCCCTCCCCCTATGGCTACACCTTC

J gene: TRBJ1-5
clone size: few
V gene: TRBV6-2/TRBV6-3
D gene: .
CDR3 protein: CASSPTKGRFSNQPQHF
CDR3 DNA: TGTGCCAGCAGTCCTACCAAGGGACGGTTTAGCAATCAGCCCCAGCATTTT

J gene: TRBJ1-2
clone size: .
V gene: TRBV3-1
D gene: .
CDR3 protein: CASSQDVRYTF
CDR3 DNA: TGTGCCAGCAGCCAAGATGTTCGCTACACCTTC

J gene: TRBJ2-5
clone size: few
V gene: TRBV5-5
D gene: .
CDR3 protein: CASSWKDLQETQYF
CDR3 DNA: TGTGCCAGCAGCTGGAAAGATCTGCAAGAGACCCAGTACTTC

J gene: TRBJ2-2
clone size: many
V gene: TRBV4-2
D gene: .
CDR3 protein: CASSHVYRGTGELFF
CDR3 DNA: TGTGCCAGCAGCCATGTATACCGGGGCACCGGGGAGCTGTTTTTT

J gene: TRBJ2-1
clone size: .
V gene: TRBV2
D gene: TRBD2
CDR3 protein: CASSLAGFGNEQFF
CDR3 DNA: TGTGCCAGCAGCTTAGCGGGCTTCGGGAATGAGCAGTTCTTC

J gene: TRBJ2-6
clone size: .
V gene: TRBV14
D gene: .
CDR3 protein: CASSQIVGGAGANVLTF
CDR3 DNA: TGTGCCAGCAGCCAAATAGTAGGAGGCGCAGGGGCCAACGTCCTGACTTTC

J gene: TRBJ2-2
clone size: .
V gene: TRBV3-1
D gene: TRBD2
CDR3 protein: CASRLTSGGTGELFF
CDR3 DNA: TGTGCCAGCAGGCTCACTAGCGGGGGAACCGGGGAGCTGTTTTTT

J gene: TRBJ1-1
clone size: few
V gene: TRBV15
D gene: .
CDR3 protein: CATSRDRGNTEAFF
CDR3 DNA: TGTGCCACCAGCAGAGATCGCGGGAACACTGAAGCTTTCTTT

J gene: TRBJ1-5
clone size: .
V gene: TRBV12-3/TRBV12-4
D gene: TRBD1
CDR3 protein: CASSLRLWTGGLNSNQPQHF
CDR3 DNA: TGTGCCAGCAGTTTACGGTTATGGACAGGGGGTTTGAATAGCAATCAGCCCCAGCATTTT

J gene: TRBJ2-7
clone size: .
V gene: TRBV7-2
D gene: .
CDR3 protein: CASSRPTVTYEQYF
CDR3 DNA: TGTGCCAGCAGCCGTCCCACAGTCACCTACGAGCAGTACTTC

J gene: TRBJ2-1
clone size: few
V gene: TRBV3-1
D gene: TRBD1
CDR3 protein: CASSHRGSSYNEQFF
CDR3 DNA: TGTGCCAGCAGCCACAGGGGGAGCTCCTACAATGAGCAGTTCTTC

J gene: TRBJ2-7
clone size: .
V gene: TRBV28
D gene: .
CDR3 protein: CASNLAPGVGYEQYF
CDR3 DNA: TGTGCCAGCAACCTGGCGCCGGGGGTGGGGTACGAGCAGTACTTC

J gene: TRBJ1-4
clone size: few
V gene: TRBV7-8
D gene: .
CDR3 protein: CASSLGQWVEEKLFF
CDR3 DNA: TGTGCCAGCAGCTTAGGGCAGTGGGTGGAAGAAAAACTGTTTTTT

J gene: TRBJ2-7
clone size: .
V gene: TRBV7-9
D gene: TRBD1
CDR3 protein: CASSDNPRGQGYEQYF
CDR3 DNA: TGTGCCAGCAGCGATAACCCGAGGGGACAGGGATACGAGCAGTACTTC

J gene: TRBJ2-1
clone size: few
V gene: TRBV20-1
D gene: .
CDR3 protein: CSASDQRQFF
CDR3 DNA: TGCAGTGCTAGTGACCAACGGCAGTTCTTC

J gene: TRBJ2-5
clone size: few
V gene: TRBV4-1
D gene: TRBD2
CDR3 protein: CASSRLAGGETQYF
CDR3 DNA: TGCGCCAGCTCCAGACTAGCGGGAGGAGAGACCCAGTACTTC

J gene: TRBJ2-5
clone size: .
V gene: TRBV2
D gene: .
CDR3 protein: CASSEVVETQYF
CDR3 DNA: TGTGCCAGCAGTGAAGTAGTGGAGACCCAGTACTTC

J gene: TRBJ2-1
clone size: many
V gene: TRBV5-1
D gene: TRBD1
CDR3 protein: CASSHGVRGRARVSPYEQFF
CDR3 DNA: TGCGCCAGCAGCCATGGGGTCAGGGGGCGAGCCCGAGTATCGCCCTATGAGCAGTTCTTC

J gene: TRBJ2-1
clone size: .
V gene: TRBV20-1
D gene: TRBD2
CDR3 protein: CSARFLAGNLEQFF
CDR3 DNA: TGCAGTGCTAGGTTTCTAGCGGGAAACCTTGAGCAGTTCTTC

J gene: TRBJ1-2
clone size: .
V gene: TRBV7-8
D gene: TRBD1
CDR3 protein: CASTQDRVNGYTF
CDR3 DNA: TGTGCCAGCACCCAAGACAGGGTGAACGGCTACACCTTC

J gene: TRBJ2-7
clone size: many
V gene: TRBV5-6
D gene: .
CDR3 protein: CASSLGTRGYEQYF
CDR3 DNA: TGTGCCAGCAGCTTGGGAACCAGGGGCTACGAGCAGTACTTC

J gene: TRBJ1-4
clone size: few
V gene: TRBV2
D gene: .
CDR3 protein: CASSPRGGTNEKLFF
CDR3 DNA: TGTGCCAGCAGCCCGAGAGGCGGAACTAATGAAAAACTGTTTTTT

J gene: TRBJ2-5
clone size: few
V gene: TRBV5-1
D gene: TRBD2
CDR3 protein: CASSLVLAGGQETHYF
CDR3 DNA: TGCGCCAGCAGCTTGGTTTTAGCGGGGGGACAAGAGACCCATTACTTC

J gene: TRBJ2-2
clone size: few
V gene: TRBV7-8
D gene: TRBD2
CDR3 protein: CASSPRGGNTGELFF
CDR3 DNA: TGTGCCAGCAGTCCGCGGGGGGGGAACACCGGGGAGCTGTTTTTT

J gene: TRBJ1-2
clone size: .
V gene: TRBV27
D gene: TRBD1
CDR3 protein: CASSLRSTGSYGYTF
CDR3 DNA: TGTGCCAGCAGTTTACGGTCGACAGGGAGCTATGGCTACACCTTC

J gene: TRBJ2-3
clone size: .
V gene: TRBV4-3
D gene: TRBD2
CDR3 protein: CASSLSRTSGTITDTQYF
CDR3 DNA: TGCGCCAGCAGCCTTTCCCGAACTAGCGGCACAATCACAGATACGCAGTATTTT

J gene: TRBJ2-7
clone size: .
V gene: TRBV5-4
D gene: .
CDR3 protein: CASSPGTHSYEQYF
CDR3 DNA: TGTGCCAGCAGCCCGGGGACCCATTCCTACGAGCAGTACTTC

J gene: TRBJ1-5
clone size: few
V gene: TRBV20-1
D gene: TRBD1
CDR3 protein: CSARETGGSNQPQHF
CDR3 DNA: TGCAGTGCTAGAGAAACAGGGGGTAGCAATCAGCCCCAGCATTTT

J gene: TRBJ2-3
clone size: few
V gene: TRBV20-1
D gene: TRBD2
CDR3 protein: CSARDLLAGVFKDTQYF
CDR3 DNA: TGCAGTGCTAGAGATCTCCTAGCGGGAGTGTTCAAGGATACGCAGTATTTT

J gene: TRBJ2-7
clone size: .
V gene: TRBV5-6
D gene: TRBD2
CDR3 protein: CASSPGLAGDEQYF
CDR3 DNA: TGTGCCAGCAGCCCGGGACTAGCGGGGGACGAGCAGTACTTC

J gene: TRBJ1-4
clone size: many
V gene: TRBV5-1
D gene: .
CDR3 protein: CASSLWSYNEKLFF
CDR3 DNA: TGCGCCAGCAGCTTGTGGTCTTATAATGAAAAACTGTTTTTT